This T cell receptor beta chain was sequenced during a study of PD-L1 blockade in urothelial cancer. Study at large: Patients previously received 0 to 3 chemotherapy regimens. Researchers found blood samples held a median of approximately 150,000 T cells. Study results and limitations: Better survival was forecast by a pretreatment blood TCR clonality below the median.

The time point denotes: peripheral blood 6 weeks after treatment start. Per patient, between 1 and 8 samples were collected at pretreatment and on-treatment time points. Losses at the gene ends were 9 bases for V and 5 bases for J; bases not matched to a gene: 13. Germline V gene data show CDR1 as MDHEN and CDR2 as SYDVKM. The CDR3 length is 16 residues. This clone has a single count. Its target is unknown. Data came from immunoSEQ multiplex PCR; TCRdb stores just in-frame clones and leaves some out. The sample holds approximately 120,000 clones, 86% seen once. Sequenced here: PBMCs, sampled around atezolizumab (anti-PD-L1) treatment. The TCR originated in a middle-aged man with urothelial cancer. V is TRBV28 and J is TRBJ2-2; 9 bases are a match to TRBD2. CDR3 loop: CASLRGGRALTGELFF. In DNA, the CDR3 is TGTGCCAGTCTGAGGGGCGGGAGGGCCCTTACCGGGGAGCTGTTTTTT.